This TCR beta chain was captured in a study of blood T cell repertoires in COVID-19. Study overall: PBMCs, B-cell-depleted T cells, or T cells were the source of the cDNA or gDNA that made up the material.

Germline lookup yields CDR1 MDHEN and CDR2 SYDVKM. Deletions cut 6 bases from V and 5 bases from J, with 4 bases between. The CDR3 runs 10 residues. A note on this clone: Distinct nucleotide sequences in the sample also encode this CDR3.

The table came from immunoSEQ multiplex PCR; TCRdb's copy has only in-frame clones and leaves some out. The sample includes over 200,000 clones, about 90% of them seen just once. Participant age was roughly 18 to 90 years, and participants resided in roughly 25 US areas. Participant reports of clinical history set cohort assignment. Two negative PCRs, clearance, or symptom resolution were required of recovered Cohort 3 donors. The TCR originated in a man aged 30 to 45 who had recovered from COVID-19. This chain joins TRBV28 and TRBJ1-2; unclear D gene. Sequencing was done on a sample of PBMCs or T cells enriched from blood (not recorded which). CDR3 loop: CASSSYGYTF. CDR3 bases: TGTGCCAGCAGCAGTTATGGCTACACCTTC.